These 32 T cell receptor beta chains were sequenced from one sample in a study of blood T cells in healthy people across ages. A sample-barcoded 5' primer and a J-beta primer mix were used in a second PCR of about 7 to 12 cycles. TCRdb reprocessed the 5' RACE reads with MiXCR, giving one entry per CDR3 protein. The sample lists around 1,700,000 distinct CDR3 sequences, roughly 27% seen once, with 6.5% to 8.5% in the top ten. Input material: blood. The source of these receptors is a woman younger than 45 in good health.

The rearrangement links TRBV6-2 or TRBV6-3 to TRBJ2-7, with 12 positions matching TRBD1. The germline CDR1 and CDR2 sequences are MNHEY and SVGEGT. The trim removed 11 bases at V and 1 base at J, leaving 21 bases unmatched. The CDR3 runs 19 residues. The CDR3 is CAGIQPGTGGPNFSYEQYF. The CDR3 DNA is TGTGCCGGCATCCAGCCCGGGACAGGGGGCCCGAACTTTTCCTACGAGCAGTACTTC.

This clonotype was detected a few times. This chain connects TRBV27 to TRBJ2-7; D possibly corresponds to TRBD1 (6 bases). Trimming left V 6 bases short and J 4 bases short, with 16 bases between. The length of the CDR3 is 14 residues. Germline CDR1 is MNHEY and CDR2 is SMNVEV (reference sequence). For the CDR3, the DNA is TGTGCCAGCAGGATGTGGGGGCGCGCTTACGAGCAGTACTTC. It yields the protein CASRMWGRAYEQYF.

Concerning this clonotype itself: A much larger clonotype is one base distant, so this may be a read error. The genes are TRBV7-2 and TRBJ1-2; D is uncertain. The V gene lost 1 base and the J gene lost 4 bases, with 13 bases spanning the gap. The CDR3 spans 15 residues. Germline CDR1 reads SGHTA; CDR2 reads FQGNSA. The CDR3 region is CTSSLGSDTSYGYTF. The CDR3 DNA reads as TGTACCAGCAGCTTAGGGAGTGACACTTCCTATGGCTACACCTTC.

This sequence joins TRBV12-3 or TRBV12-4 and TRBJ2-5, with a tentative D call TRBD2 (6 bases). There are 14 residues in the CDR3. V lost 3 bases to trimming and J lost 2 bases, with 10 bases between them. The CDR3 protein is CASSFRELQETQYF. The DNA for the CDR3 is TGTGCCAGCAGTTTTCGGGAGTTACAAGAGACCCAGTACTTC.

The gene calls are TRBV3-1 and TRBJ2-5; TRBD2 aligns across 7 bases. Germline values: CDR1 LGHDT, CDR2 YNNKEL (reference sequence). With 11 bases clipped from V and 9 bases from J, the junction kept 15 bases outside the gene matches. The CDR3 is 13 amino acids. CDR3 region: CAFGGAGLGAQYF. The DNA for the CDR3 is TGTGCCTTCGGCGGAGCGGGGCTCGGGGCCCAGTACTTC.

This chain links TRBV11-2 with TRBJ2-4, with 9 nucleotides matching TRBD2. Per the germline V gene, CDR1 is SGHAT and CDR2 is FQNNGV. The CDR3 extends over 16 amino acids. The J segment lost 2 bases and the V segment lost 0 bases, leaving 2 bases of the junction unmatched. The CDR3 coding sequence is TGTGCCAGCAGCTTAGATCTAGCGGGAACCAAAAACATTCAGTACTTC. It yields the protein CASSLDLAGTKNIQYF.

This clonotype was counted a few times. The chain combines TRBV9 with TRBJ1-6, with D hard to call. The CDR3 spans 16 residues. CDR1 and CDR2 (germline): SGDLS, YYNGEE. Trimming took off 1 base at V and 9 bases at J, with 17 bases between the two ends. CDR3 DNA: TGTGCCAGCAGCGTAAATCCCGGGTCCCCCGGTTCACCCCTCCACTTT. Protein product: CASSVNPGSPGSPLHF.

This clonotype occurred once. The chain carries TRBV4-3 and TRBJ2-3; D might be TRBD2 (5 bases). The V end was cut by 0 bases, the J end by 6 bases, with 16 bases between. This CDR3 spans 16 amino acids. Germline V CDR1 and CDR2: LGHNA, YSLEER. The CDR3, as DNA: TGCGCCAGCAGCCAAGAGAGGGTCTCGGGTTTGGATACGCAGTATTTT. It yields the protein CASSQERVSGLDTQYF.

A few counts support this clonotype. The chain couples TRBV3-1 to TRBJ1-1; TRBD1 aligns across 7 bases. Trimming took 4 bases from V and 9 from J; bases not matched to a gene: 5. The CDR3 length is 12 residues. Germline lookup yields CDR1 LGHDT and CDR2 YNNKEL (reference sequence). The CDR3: CASSRLQGKAFF. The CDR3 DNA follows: TGTGCCAGCAGCCGATTACAGGGGAAAGCTTTCTTT.

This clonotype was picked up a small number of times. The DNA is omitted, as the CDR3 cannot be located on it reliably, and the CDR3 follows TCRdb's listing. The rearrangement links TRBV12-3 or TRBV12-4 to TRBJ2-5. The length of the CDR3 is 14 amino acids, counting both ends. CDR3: CASSTSDGRETQYF.

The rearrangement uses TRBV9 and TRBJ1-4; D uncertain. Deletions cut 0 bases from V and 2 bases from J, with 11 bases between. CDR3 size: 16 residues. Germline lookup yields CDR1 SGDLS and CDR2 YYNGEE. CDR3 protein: CASSVEPGSTNEKLFF. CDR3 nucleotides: TGTGCCAGCAGCGTAGAACCGGGAAGCACTAATGAAAAACTGTTTTTT.

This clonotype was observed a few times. CDR3 amino acids: CAIQVTSGQNCEQYF. The CDR3, as DNA: TGCGCCATCCAAGTTACGTCGGGACAGAATTGCGAGCAGTACTTC. This chain uses TRBV5-1 with TRBJ2-7; TRBD1 matches 7 bases. The V and J ends lost 9 bases and 6 bases, in that order; junction bases with no gene match: 18. Germline assignment: CDR1 SGHRS and CDR2 YFSETQ. This CDR3 has 15 amino acids.

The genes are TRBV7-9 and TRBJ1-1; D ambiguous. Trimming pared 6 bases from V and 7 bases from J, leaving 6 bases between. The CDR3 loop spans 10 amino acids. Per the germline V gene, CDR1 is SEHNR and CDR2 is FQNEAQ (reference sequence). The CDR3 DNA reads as TGTGCCAGCAGGATGGGTGAAGCTTTCTTT. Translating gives CASRMGEAFF.

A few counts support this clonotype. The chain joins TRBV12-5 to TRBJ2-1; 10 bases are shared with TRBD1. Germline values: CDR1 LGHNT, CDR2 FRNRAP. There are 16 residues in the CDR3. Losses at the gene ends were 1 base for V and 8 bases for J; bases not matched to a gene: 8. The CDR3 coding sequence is TGTGCTAGTGGTTTGGGTACCGGGACAGGGGTAGATGAGCAGTTCTTC. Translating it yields CASGLGTGTGVDEQFF.

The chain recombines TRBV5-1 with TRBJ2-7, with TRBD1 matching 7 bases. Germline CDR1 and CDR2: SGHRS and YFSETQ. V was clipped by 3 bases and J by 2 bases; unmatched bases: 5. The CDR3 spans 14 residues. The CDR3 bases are TGCGCCAGCAGCTCCATAAGGGGGCCCTACGAGCAGTACTTC. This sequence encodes CASSSIRGPYEQYF.

In nucleotides, the CDR3 is TGTGCCAGCAGTTACTCCGGGGCGTTGGAGACCCAGTACTTC. Amino acids: CASSYSGALETQYF. The genes are TRBV6-2 or TRBV6-3 and TRBJ2-5; D is possibly TRBD1 or TRBD2 (5 bases each). CDR3 size: 14 residues. Trimming cost V 0 bases and J 5 bases, with 10 bases left between them. The germline V gene encodes CDR1 MNHEY and CDR2 SVGEGT.

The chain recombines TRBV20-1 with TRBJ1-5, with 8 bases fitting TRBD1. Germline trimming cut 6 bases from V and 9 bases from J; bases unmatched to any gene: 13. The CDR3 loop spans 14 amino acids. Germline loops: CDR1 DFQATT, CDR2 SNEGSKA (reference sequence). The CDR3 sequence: CSAAATGDGMPQHF. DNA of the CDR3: TGCAGTGCCGCCGCGACAGGGGACGGCATGCCCCAGCATTTT.

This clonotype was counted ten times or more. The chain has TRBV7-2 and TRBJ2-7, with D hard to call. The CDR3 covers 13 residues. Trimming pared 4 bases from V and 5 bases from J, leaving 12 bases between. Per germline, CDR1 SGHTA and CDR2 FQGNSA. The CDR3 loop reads CASSSPLTHEQYF. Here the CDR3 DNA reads TGTGCCAGCAGCTCGCCCCTCACTCACGAGCAGTACTTC.

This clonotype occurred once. The CDR3 loop is CASSLLGEGEKLFF. In DNA, the CDR3 is TGTGCCAGCAGCTTATTAGGGGAAGGGGAAAAACTGTTTTTT. The chain is built from TRBV7-6 and TRBJ1-4; tentatively, D is TRBD1 (5 bases). CDR1 and CDR2 from the germline V gene are SGHVS and FNYEAQ. V was cut by 2 bases and J by 8 bases, with 12 bases left in between. This CDR3 comprises 14 residues. Combining the CDR3 with reference TRBV7-6 and TRBJ1-4 gives the whole variable domain GAGVSQSPRYKVTKRGQDVALRCDPISGHVSLYWYRQALGQGPEFLTYFNYEAQQDKSGLPNDRFSAERPEGSISTLTIQRTEQRDSAMYRCASSLLGEGEKLFFGSGTQLSVL.

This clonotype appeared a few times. The CDR3 sequence is CASSIDRGRDEQYF. CDR3 nucleotide sequence: TGTGCCAGCAGCATCGACAGGGGACGGGACGAGCAGTACTTC. The chain carries TRBV28 and TRBJ2-7; TRBD1 aligns across 8 bases. Germline CDR1 reads MDHEN; CDR2 reads SYDVKM. V was clipped by 6 bases and J by 5 bases; unmatched bases: 9. The CDR3 spans 14 residues.

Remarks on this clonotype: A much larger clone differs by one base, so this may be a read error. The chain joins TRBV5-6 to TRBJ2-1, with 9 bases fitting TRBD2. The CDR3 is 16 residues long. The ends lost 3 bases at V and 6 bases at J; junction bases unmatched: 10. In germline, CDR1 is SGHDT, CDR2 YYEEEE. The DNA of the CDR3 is TGTGCCAGCAGCTCTATCACCGGGACTAGCTGCAATGAGCAGTTCTTC. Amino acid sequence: CASSSITGTSCNEQFF.

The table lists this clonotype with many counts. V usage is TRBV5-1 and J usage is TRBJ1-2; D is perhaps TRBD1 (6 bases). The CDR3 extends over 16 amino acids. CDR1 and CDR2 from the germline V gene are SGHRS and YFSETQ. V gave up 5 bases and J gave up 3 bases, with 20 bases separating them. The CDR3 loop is CASSSQGPNLDYGYTF. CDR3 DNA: TGCGCCAGCAGTTCACAGGGACCCAACCTTGACTATGGCTACACCTTC.

CDR3 loop: CASRLGSGEWETQYF. For the CDR3, the DNA is TGTGCCAGCCGACTAGGTAGCGGAGAGTGGGAGACCCAGTACTTC. The chain couples TRBV6-1 to TRBJ2-5; tentative D call: TRBD2 (6 bases). The ends were cut back, 8 bases at V and 5 bases at J, with 21 bases in the middle. Germline V gives CDR1 MNHNS, CDR2 SASEGT. The length of the CDR3 is 15 residues.

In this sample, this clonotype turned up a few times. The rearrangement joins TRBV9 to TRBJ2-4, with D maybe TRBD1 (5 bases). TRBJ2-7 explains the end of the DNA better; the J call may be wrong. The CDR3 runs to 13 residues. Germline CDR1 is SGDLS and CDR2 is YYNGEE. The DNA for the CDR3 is TGTGCCAGCAGCGTACAGGGTTCAAACGAGCAGTACTTC. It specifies CASSVQGSNEQYF.

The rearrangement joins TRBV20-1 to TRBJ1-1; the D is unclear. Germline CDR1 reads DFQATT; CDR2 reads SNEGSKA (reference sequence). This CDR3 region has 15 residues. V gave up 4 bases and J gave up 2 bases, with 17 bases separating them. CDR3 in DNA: TGCAGTGCTATGGTAGGCGGAACCGTTAACACTGAAGCTTTCTTT. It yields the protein CSAMVGGTVNTEAFF.

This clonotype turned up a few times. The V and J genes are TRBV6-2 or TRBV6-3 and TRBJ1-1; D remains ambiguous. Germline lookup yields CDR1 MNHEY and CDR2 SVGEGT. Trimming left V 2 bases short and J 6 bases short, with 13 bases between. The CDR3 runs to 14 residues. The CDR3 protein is CASSYLRGVAEAFF. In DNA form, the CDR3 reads TGTGCCAGCAGTTACCTCCGGGGTGTGGCTGAAGCTTTCTTT.

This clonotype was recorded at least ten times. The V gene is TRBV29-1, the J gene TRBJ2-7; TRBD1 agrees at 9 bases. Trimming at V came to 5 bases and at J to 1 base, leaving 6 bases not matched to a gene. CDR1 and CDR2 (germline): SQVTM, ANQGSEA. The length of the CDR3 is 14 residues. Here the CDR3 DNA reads TGCAGCGTTCTGGCCGGGACAGGGTCCTACGAGCAGTACTTC. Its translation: CSVLAGTGSYEQYF.

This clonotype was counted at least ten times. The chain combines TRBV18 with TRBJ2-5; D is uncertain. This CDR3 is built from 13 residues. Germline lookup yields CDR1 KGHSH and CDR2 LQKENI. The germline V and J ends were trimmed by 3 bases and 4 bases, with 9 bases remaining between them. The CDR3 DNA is TGTGCCAGCTCACCGGGGATTCGAGAGACCCAGTACTTC. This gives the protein CASSPGIRETQYF.

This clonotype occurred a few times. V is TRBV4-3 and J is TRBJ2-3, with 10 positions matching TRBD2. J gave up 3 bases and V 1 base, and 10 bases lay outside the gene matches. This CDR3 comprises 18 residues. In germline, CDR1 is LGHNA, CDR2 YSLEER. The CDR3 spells CASSQGASGRASTDTQYF. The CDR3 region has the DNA TGCGCCAGCAGCCAAGGTGCAAGCGGGAGGGCCTCTACAGATACGCAGTATTTT.

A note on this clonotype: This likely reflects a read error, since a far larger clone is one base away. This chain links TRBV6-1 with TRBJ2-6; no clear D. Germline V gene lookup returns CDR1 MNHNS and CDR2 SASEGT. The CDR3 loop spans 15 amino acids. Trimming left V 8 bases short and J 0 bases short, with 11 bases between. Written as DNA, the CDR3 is TGTGCCAGCTGTCCCCGGAGCTCTGGGGCCAACGTCCTGACTTTC. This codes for CASCPRSSGANVLTF.

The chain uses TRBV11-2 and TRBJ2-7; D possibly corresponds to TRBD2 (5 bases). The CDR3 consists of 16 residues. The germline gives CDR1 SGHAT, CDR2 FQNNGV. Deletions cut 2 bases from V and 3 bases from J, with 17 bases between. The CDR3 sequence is CASSLLGLSGVYEQYF. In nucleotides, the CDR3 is TGTGCCAGCAGCTTACTTGGGTTAAGCGGCGTCTACGAGCAGTACTTC. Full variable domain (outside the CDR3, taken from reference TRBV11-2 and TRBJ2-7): EAGVAQSPRYKIIEKRQSVAFWCNPISGHATLYWYQQILGQGPKLLIQFQNNGVVDDSQLPKDRFSAERLKGVDSTLKIQPAKLEDSAVYLCASSLLGLSGVYEQYFGPGTRLTVT.

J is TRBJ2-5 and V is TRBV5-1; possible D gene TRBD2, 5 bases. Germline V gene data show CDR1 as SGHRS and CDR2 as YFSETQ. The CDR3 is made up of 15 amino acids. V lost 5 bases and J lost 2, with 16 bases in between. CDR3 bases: TGCGCCAGCAGGGGTCAGGCTAGCCTACAAGAGACCCAGTACTTC. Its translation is CASRGQASLQETQYF.